This is a list of T cell receptor beta chains from one sample in a study of blood T cell repertoires in COVID-19. Profiling relied on immunoSEQ multiplex PCR, and the TCRdb table lists in-frame clones only, not all of them. Counted here are under 150,000 clones, approximately 86% occurring once; the ten biggest clones make up roughly 2.3%. Specimen: PBMCs or T cells enriched from blood (not recorded which). Source of these receptors: a woman in her forties or fifties who had recovered from COVID-19. CDR3s include the opening cysteine and the closing phenylalanine or tryptophan. Each record gives: clone size, D gene, J gene, V gene, CDR3 DNA, CDR3 protein. D genes are given only for firm matches. The size entry is marked missing in some rows and otherwise reads once, few, many or a size class.

clone size: -; D gene: TRBD2; J gene: TRBJ2-5; V gene: TRBV7-9; CDR3 DNA: TGTGCCAGCAGCTTAGGAACTAGCGGGGGGAAAGAGACCCAGTACTTC; CDR3 protein: CASSLGTSGGKETQYF
clone size: -; D gene: TRBD1; J gene: TRBJ1-5; V gene: TRBV19; CDR3 DNA: TGTGCCAGTAGTAATTGGGACAGGACCCATCAGCCCCAGCATTTT; CDR3 protein: CASSNWDRTHQPQHF
clone size: once; D gene: TRBD1; J gene: TRBJ1-4; V gene: TRBV29-1; CDR3 DNA: TGCAGCGTCGGACAGGTTAATGAAAAACTGTTTTTT; CDR3 protein: CSVGQVNEKLFF
clone size: -; D gene: TRBD2; J gene: TRBJ2-1; V gene: TRBV19; CDR3 DNA: TGTGCCAGTTTGGCTAGCGGGGGCAATGAGCAGTTCTTC; CDR3 protein: CASLASGGNEQFF
clone size: -; D gene: TRBD2; J gene: TRBJ2-1; V gene: TRBV7-3; CDR3 DNA: TGTGCCAGCAGCTCAGGACTAGCGGGGGGACAGGGCAATGAGCAGTTCTTC; CDR3 protein: CASSSGLAGGQGNEQFF
clone size: -; D gene: TRBD1; J gene: TRBJ1-2; V gene: TRBV19; CDR3 DNA: TGTGCCAGTAGTATCGGCCGGGACAGTCTCGGCGGCTACACCTTC; CDR3 protein: CASSIGRDSLGGYTF
clone size: once; D gene: -; J gene: TRBJ1-1; V gene: TRBV5-1; CDR3 DNA: TGCGCCAGCAGCTCCGAAACAGGGATGGGCACTGAAGCTTTCTTT; CDR3 protein: CASSSETGMGTEAFF
clone size: -; D gene: -; J gene: TRBJ1-5; V gene: TRBV5-1; CDR3 DNA: TGCGCCAGTCCCTCTCAGCCCCAGCATTTT; CDR3 protein: CASPSQPQHF
clone size: -; D gene: TRBD1; J gene: TRBJ1-2; V gene: TRBV19; CDR3 DNA: TGTGCCAGTACTCCGGGACAGGGTCCCGGCTATGGCTACACCTTC; CDR3 protein: CASTPGQGPGYGYTF
clone size: -; D gene: TRBD2; J gene: TRBJ2-7; V gene: TRBV10-3; CDR3 DNA: TGTGCCATCAGTGCCGGGACTAGCGGGGGGGCCTCCGCCGAGCAGTACTTC; CDR3 protein: CAISAGTSGGASAEQYF
clone size: -; D gene: -; J gene: TRBJ2-1; V gene: TRBV10-3; CDR3 DNA: TGTGCCACAATCGCCGGACAGAGCTCCTACAATGAGCAGTTCTTC; CDR3 protein: CATIAGQSSYNEQFF
clone size: -; D gene: -; J gene: TRBJ1-1; V gene: TRBV6-5; CDR3 DNA: TGTGCCAGCAGTTCTCTCAGGGATGAAATCCCTGAAGCTTTCTTT; CDR3 protein: CASSSLRDEIPEAFF
clone size: -; D gene: -; J gene: TRBJ1-3; V gene: TRBV10-3; CDR3 DNA: TGTGCCATCAGCCCTTCTACTAACTCTGGAAACACCATATATTTT; CDR3 protein: CAISPSTNSGNTIYF
clone size: -; D gene: TRBD1; J gene: TRBJ2-1; V gene: TRBV4-3; CDR3 DNA: TGCGCCAGCAGCCAAGCACGGGACAGGGCTTTCAATGAGCAGTTCTTC; CDR3 protein: CASSQARDRAFNEQFF
clone size: once; D gene: TRBD1; J gene: TRBJ1-5; V gene: TRBV2; CDR3 DNA: TGTGCCAGCACCAACGACAGGGGAGCTCAGCCCCAGCATTTT; CDR3 protein: CASTNDRGAQPQHF
clone size: -; D gene: TRBD2; J gene: TRBJ2-7; V gene: TRBV3-1/TRBV3-2; CDR3 DNA: TGTGCCAGCAGCCTTTTAGGACTAGCGGGGGCCTACGAGCAGTACTTC; CDR3 protein: CASSLLGLAGAYEQYF
clone size: -; D gene: -; J gene: TRBJ2-3; V gene: TRBV5-1; CDR3 DNA: TGCGCCAGCAGCTTTCGGGATACGCAGTATTTT; CDR3 protein: CASSFRDTQYF
clone size: -; D gene: TRBD2; J gene: TRBJ2-2; V gene: TRBV6-5; CDR3 DNA: TGTGCCAGCAGGCGGACTAGGAACACCGGGGAGCTGTTTTTT; CDR3 protein: CASRRTRNTGELFF
clone size: -; D gene: -; J gene: TRBJ2-7; V gene: TRBV5-4; CDR3 DNA: TGTGCCAGCAGTGGGGACACCTACTCCTACGAGCAGTACTTC; CDR3 protein: CASSGDTYSYEQYF
clone size: -; D gene: TRBD2; J gene: TRBJ2-1; V gene: TRBV9; CDR3 DNA: TGTGCCAGCAGCGACCCATCACTAGCGGGGGGACGCAATGAGCAGTTCTTC; CDR3 protein: CASSDPSLAGGRNEQFF
clone size: -; D gene: -; J gene: TRBJ1-2; V gene: TRBV5-6; CDR3 DNA: TGTGCCAGCAGCTTGAGCGGGGTCCCCTATGGCTACACCTTC; CDR3 protein: CASSLSGVPYGYTF
clone size: once; D gene: TRBD1; J gene: TRBJ1-4; V gene: TRBV6-5; CDR3 DNA: TGTGCCAGCAGTAAACCGGGACAGACTGAAAAACTGTTTTTT; CDR3 protein: CASSKPGQTEKLFF
clone size: -; D gene: -; J gene: TRBJ2-5; V gene: TRBV2; CDR3 DNA: TGTGCCAGCCGGGAAGAGACCCAGTACTTC; CDR3 protein: CASREETQYF
clone size: -; D gene: -; J gene: TRBJ1-2; V gene: TRBV27; CDR3 DNA: TGTGCCAGCAGTTTGGGAGCCAACTATGGCTACACCTTC; CDR3 protein: CASSLGANYGYTF
clone size: -; D gene: TRBD1; J gene: TRBJ1-2; V gene: TRBV3-1/TRBV3-2; CDR3 DNA: TGTGCCAGCAGCCAGCACGCCGGGACAGGGGGTTTTGGCTACACCTTC; CDR3 protein: CASSQHAGTGGFGYTF
clone size: -; D gene: TRBD1; J gene: TRBJ2-3; V gene: TRBV10-1; CDR3 DNA: TGCGCCAGCAGCCCTGGACAGGGGTTGCCAGATACGCAGTATTTT; CDR3 protein: CASSPGQGLPDTQYF
clone size: once; D gene: TRBD2; J gene: TRBJ2-3; V gene: TRBV11-3; CDR3 DNA: TGTGCCAGCAGTAAAGGCGGGACTAGCGGGGGGGGCGGTACGCAGTATTTT; CDR3 protein: CASSKGGTSGGGGTQYF
clone size: -; D gene: -; J gene: TRBJ2-2; V gene: TRBV7-2; CDR3 DNA: TGTGCCAGCAGCTTAGACGGGCGGGGGCGAGGGGAGCTGTTTTTT; CDR3 protein: CASSLDGRGRGELFF
clone size: -; D gene: -; J gene: TRBJ1-1; V gene: TRBV21-1; CDR3 DNA: TGTGCCAGCAGCCACCGGGACACTATGATAAACACTGAAGCTTTCTTT; CDR3 protein: CASSHRDTMINTEAFF
clone size: -; D gene: -; J gene: TRBJ1-1; V gene: TRBV5-4; CDR3 DNA: TGTGCCAGCAGCCAAGCATTCCGTGGGGCGAACACTGAAGCTTTCTTT; CDR3 protein: CASSQAFRGANTEAFF
clone size: -; D gene: -; J gene: TRBJ1-1; V gene: TRBV30; CDR3 DNA: TGTGCCTGGCAGATAAAAGTCGGGGCTTTCTTT; CDR3 protein: CAWQIKVGAFF
clone size: -; D gene: -; J gene: TRBJ1-2; V gene: TRBV3-1/TRBV3-2; CDR3 DNA: TGTGCCAGCAGCCAAGGGTACAGGGTTGGCTACACCTTC; CDR3 protein: CASSQGYRVGYTF
clone size: -; D gene: -; J gene: TRBJ1-1; V gene: TRBV6-2/TRBV6-3; CDR3 DNA: TGTGCCAGCAGTTACATGGGCAGGGGCCCCGCTGAAGCTTTCTTT; CDR3 protein: CASSYMGRGPAEAFF
clone size: -; D gene: -; J gene: TRBJ2-3; V gene: TRBV24-1; CDR3 DNA: TGTGCCACCAGTGATAGACAGTGGGATACGCAGTATTTT; CDR3 protein: CATSDRQWDTQYF
clone size: few; D gene: TRBD1; J gene: TRBJ1-4; V gene: TRBV6-5; CDR3 DNA: TGTGCCAGCAGGACGACAGGGGGCGGAGAAAAACTGTTTTTT; CDR3 protein: CASRTTGGGEKLFF
clone size: -; D gene: -; J gene: TRBJ2-7; V gene: TRBV3-1/TRBV3-2; CDR3 DNA: TGTGCCAGCAGCCAACGGCAGGGGTGGTACGAGCAGTACTTC; CDR3 protein: CASSQRQGWYEQYF
clone size: once; D gene: -; J gene: TRBJ1-5; V gene: TRBV30; CDR3 DNA: TGTGCCTGGAGTGCAAACAGGAATCAGCCCCAGCATTTT; CDR3 protein: CAWSANRNQPQHF
clone size: -; D gene: TRBD1; J gene: TRBJ1-6; V gene: TRBV10-2; CDR3 DNA: TGCGCCAGCAGGGTAGGACAGGGGGATTCACCCCTCCACTTT; CDR3 protein: CASRVGQGDSPLHF
clone size: -; D gene: -; J gene: TRBJ2-2; V gene: TRBV7-6; CDR3 DNA: TGTGCCAGCAGCTTAGGGCAGGATGGCGGGGAGCTGTTTTTT; CDR3 protein: CASSLGQDGGELFF
clone size: -; D gene: -; J gene: TRBJ2-7; V gene: TRBV4-3; CDR3 DNA: TGCGCCAGCAGCCAAGAAGCACAGAGCTACGAGCAGTACTTC; CDR3 protein: CASSQEAQSYEQYF
clone size: once; D gene: -; J gene: TRBJ2-5; V gene: TRBV7-9; CDR3 DNA: TGTGCCAGCAGCTTAGTATCTTCCTTCCAAGAGACCCAGTACTTC; CDR3 protein: CASSLVSSFQETQYF
clone size: -; D gene: TRBD2; J gene: TRBJ2-2; V gene: TRBV2; CDR3 DNA: TGTGCCAGCAGTGCGGGACTAGCGGGGGGTAACACCGGGGAGCTGTTTTTT; CDR3 protein: CASSAGLAGGNTGELFF
clone size: once; D gene: TRBD1; J gene: TRBJ2-5; V gene: TRBV6-2/TRBV6-3; CDR3 DNA: TGTGCCAGCAGTTACGGGACAGTGGACCAAGAGACCCAGTACTTC; CDR3 protein: CASSYGTVDQETQYF
clone size: -; D gene: -; J gene: TRBJ1-1; V gene: TRBV6-5; CDR3 DNA: TGTGCCAGCAGCCCCAGGTCGGCTGAAGCTTTCTTT; CDR3 protein: CASSPRSAEAFF
clone size: -; D gene: TRBD1; J gene: TRBJ2-3; V gene: TRBV9; CDR3 DNA: TGTGCCAGCAGCGTAGACGAGTTACCGACAGGGGGCGAAGATACGCAGTATTTT; CDR3 protein: CASSVDELPTGGEDTQYF
clone size: -; D gene: -; J gene: TRBJ1-1; V gene: TRBV5-1; CDR3 DNA: TGCGCCAGCAGATTAGGTGGAGGGTTCACTGAAGCTTTCTTT; CDR3 protein: CASRLGGGFTEAFF